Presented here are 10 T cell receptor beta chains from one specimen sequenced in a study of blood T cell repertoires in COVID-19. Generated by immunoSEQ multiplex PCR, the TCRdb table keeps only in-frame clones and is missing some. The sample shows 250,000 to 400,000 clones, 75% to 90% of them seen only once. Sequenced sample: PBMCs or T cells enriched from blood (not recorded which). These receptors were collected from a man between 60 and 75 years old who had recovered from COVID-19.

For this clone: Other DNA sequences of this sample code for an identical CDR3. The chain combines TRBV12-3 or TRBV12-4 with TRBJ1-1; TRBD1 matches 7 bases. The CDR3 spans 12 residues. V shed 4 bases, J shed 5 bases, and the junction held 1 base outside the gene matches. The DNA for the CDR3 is TGTGCCAGCAGTTCCAGGGGGACTGAAGCTTTCTTT. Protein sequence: CASSSRGTEAFF.

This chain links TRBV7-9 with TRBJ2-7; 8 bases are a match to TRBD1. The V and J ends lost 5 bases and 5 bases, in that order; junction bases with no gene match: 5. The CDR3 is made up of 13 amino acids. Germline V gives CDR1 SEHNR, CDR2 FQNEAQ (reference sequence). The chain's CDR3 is CASSADRDHEQYF. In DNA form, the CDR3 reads TGTGCCAGCAGCGCGGACAGGGATCACGAGCAGTACTTC.

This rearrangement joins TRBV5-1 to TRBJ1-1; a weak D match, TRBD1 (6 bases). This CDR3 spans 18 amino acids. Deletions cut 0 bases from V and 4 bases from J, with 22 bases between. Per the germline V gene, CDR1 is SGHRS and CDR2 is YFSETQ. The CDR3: CASSLASGGLQSGTEAFF. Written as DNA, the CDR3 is TGCGCCAGCAGCTTGGCCTCGGGGGGGCTGCAGAGTGGCACTGAAGCTTTCTTT.

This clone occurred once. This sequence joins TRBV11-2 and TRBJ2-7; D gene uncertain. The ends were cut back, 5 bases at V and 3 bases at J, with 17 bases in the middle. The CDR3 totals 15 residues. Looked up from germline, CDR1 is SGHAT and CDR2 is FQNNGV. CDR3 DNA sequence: TGTGCCAGCAGCCCACCAGTACGCTCATACTACGAGCAGTACTTC. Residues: CASSPPVRSYYEQYF.

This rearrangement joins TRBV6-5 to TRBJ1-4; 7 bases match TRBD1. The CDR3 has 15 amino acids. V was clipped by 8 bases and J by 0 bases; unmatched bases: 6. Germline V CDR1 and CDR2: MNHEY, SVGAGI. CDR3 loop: CASGRDRATNEKLFF. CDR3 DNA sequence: TGTGCCAGCGGACGGGACAGAGCAACTAATGAAAAACTGTTTTTT.

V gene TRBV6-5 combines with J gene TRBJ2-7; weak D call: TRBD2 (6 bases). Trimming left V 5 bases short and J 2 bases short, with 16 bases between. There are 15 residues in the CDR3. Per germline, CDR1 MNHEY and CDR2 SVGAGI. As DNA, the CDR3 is TGTGCCAGCAGTACGTTAGCGGAGGGACCCTACGAGCAGTACTTC. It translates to CASSTLAEGPYEQYF.

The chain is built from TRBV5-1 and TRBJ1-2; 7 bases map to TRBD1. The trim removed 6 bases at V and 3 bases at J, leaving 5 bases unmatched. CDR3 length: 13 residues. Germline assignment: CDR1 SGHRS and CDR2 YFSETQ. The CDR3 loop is CASTYGTDYGYTF. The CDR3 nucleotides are TGCGCCAGCACCTACGGGACAGACTATGGCTACACCTTC.

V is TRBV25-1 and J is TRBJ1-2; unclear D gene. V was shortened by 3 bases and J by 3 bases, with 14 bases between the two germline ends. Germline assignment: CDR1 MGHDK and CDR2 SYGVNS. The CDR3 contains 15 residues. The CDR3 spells CASSDPNRRDYGYTF. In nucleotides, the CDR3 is TGTGCCAGCAGTGATCCTAACCGGAGGGACTATGGCTACACCTTC.

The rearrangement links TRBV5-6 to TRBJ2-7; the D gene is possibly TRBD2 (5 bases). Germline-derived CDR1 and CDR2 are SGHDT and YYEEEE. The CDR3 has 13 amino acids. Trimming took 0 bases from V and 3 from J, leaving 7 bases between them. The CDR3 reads CASSLGLLYEQYF. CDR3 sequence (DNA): TGTGCCAGCAGCTTGGGACTACTCTACGAGCAGTACTTC.

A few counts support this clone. The CDR3 here is CASVRQGRNEQYF. The CDR3 nucleotides read TGTGCCAGCGTTCGGCAGGGAAGGAACGAGCAGTACTTC. The V and J genes are TRBV7-9 and TRBJ2-7; D might be TRBD1 (5 bases). Between the trimmed V and J ends, which lost 8 bases and 5 bases, there was a span of 16 bases. Germline CDR1 reads SEHNR; CDR2 reads FQNEAQ (reference sequence). The length of the CDR3 is 13 residues.